One and the same sample provided the 21 T cell receptor beta chains below, sequenced in a study of cytomegalovirus exposure and HLA in healthy donors. Researchers ran the PCR with 60 Vbeta and 13 Jbeta primers. Measured with immunoSEQ multiplex PCR; TCRdb has only the in-frame clones, and not every one. The sample shows 110,000 or so clones, roughly 71% of them seen only once. Sequencing was carried out using PBMCs. The receptors here all came from a man aged 18 to 35 in good health and CMV-seropositive.

The J gene is TRBJ1-5, the V gene TRBV7-2; 7 bases agree with TRBD1. Germline V gene data show CDR1 as SGHTA and CDR2 as FQGNSA. V was clipped by 3 bases and J by 7 bases; unmatched bases: 6. The CDR3 length is 14 residues. CDR3 protein: CASSFTGAGQPQHF. The CDR3 DNA follows: TGTGCCAGCAGCTTCACAGGGGCGGGACAGCCCCAGCATTTT.

This clone was picked up a small number of times. V and J are TRBV6-5 and TRBJ2-1; the match to TRBD2 covers 12 bases. The CDR3 is 16 residues long. From germline, CDR1 is MNHEY and CDR2 SVGAGI. Unmatched junction bases numbered 6, after V lost 2 bases and J lost 7 bases. CDR3 amino acids: CASSYGASGGANEQFF. CDR3 in DNA: TGTGCCAGCAGTTACGGAGCTAGCGGGGGGGCGAATGAGCAGTTCTTC.

V usage is TRBV28 and J usage is TRBJ1-4; the D gene is possibly TRBD1 (5 bases). This CDR3 has 13 residues. Between the trimmed V and J ends, which lost 7 bases and 5 bases, there was a span of 11 bases. The germline V gene encodes CDR1 MDHEN and CDR2 SYDVKM. CDR3 DNA sequence: TGTGCCAGCACGCGCAGGGTGAATGAAAAACTGTTTTTT. It encodes CASTRRVNEKLFF.

The chain carries TRBV18 and TRBJ1-2; D not certain. Germline V gene sequence: CDR1 KGHSH, CDR2 LQKENI. V dropped 2 bases and J dropped 6 bases, with 10 bases sitting between them. The CDR3 totals 13 residues. Here the CDR3 reads CASSPGRTHGYTF. The CDR3 nucleotides are TGTGCCAGCTCACCAGGGCGAACCCATGGCTACACCTTC.

The chain is built from TRBV7-9 and TRBJ2-7, with TRBD1 as a possible D gene (6 bases). The V end was cut by 3 bases, the J end by 5 bases, with 11 bases between. CDR3 length: 13 amino acids. The germline CDR1 and CDR2 sequences are SEHNR and FQNEAQ (reference sequence). The CDR3 region is CASSFPGAHEQYV. CDR3 coding DNA: TGTGCCAGCAGCTTTCCAGGGGCCCACGAGCAGTACGTC.

The gene calls are TRBV11-2 and TRBJ2-7; 9 bases line up with TRBD1. This CDR3 has 14 amino acids. Trimming at V came to 7 bases and at J to 9 bases, leaving 13 bases not matched to a gene. Germline V gene data show CDR1 as SGHAT and CDR2 as FQNNGV. The CDR3 loop is CASTSRDRDNVQYF. In DNA form, the CDR3 reads TGTGCCAGCACCTCGAGGGACAGGGATAACGTGCAGTACTTC.

The chain couples TRBV2 to TRBJ2-3, with D tentatively TRBD1 (5 bases). Trimming removed 9 bases at V and 4 bases at J, with 11 bases between. Per the germline V gene, CDR1 is SNHLY and CDR2 is FYNNEI. The CDR3 is made up of 12 amino acids. Here the CDR3 reads CARRGAADTQYF. The CDR3 DNA follows: TGTGCCAGACGTGGGGCGGCAGATACGCAGTATTTT.

The table lists this clone with a few counts. This sequence joins TRBV6-6 and TRBJ1-1; D uncertain. The CDR3 runs to 15 residues. Germline CDR1 and CDR2: MNHNY and SVGAGI (reference sequence). The V end was cut by 6 bases, the J end by 4 bases, with 18 bases between. CDR3 residues: CASSLTAGWGTEAFF. DNA of the CDR3: TGTGCCAGCAGCCTTACCGCGGGGTGGGGCACTGAAGCTTTCTTT.

The V gene is TRBV4-1, the J gene TRBJ2-4; D may be TRBD1 (5 bases). V lost 1 base and J 5 bases, leaving 15 bases between the germline ends. CDR3 length: 16 amino acids. CDR1 is MGHRA, CDR2 YSYEKL, per germline. CDR3 amino acids: CASSQGVQGYQNIQYF. Written as DNA, the CDR3 is TGCGCCAGCAGCCAAGGGGTGCAGGGCTATCAAAACATTCAGTACTTC.

The rearrangement joins TRBV7-2 to TRBJ2-7; TRBD2 agrees at 8 bases. The V segment lost 1 base and the J segment 4 bases; nucleotides outside the gene matches: 3. The CDR3 runs 14 residues. Germline V gives CDR1 SGHTA, CDR2 FQGNSA. CDR3 in DNA: TGTGCCAGCAGCTTAGGCGGGGGGATATACGAGCAGTACTTC. It codes for CASSLGGGIYEQYF.

The chain is built from TRBV6-5 and TRBJ2-5; 8 bases fit TRBD1. The end of the DNA is better explained by TRBJ2-7, so the J call may be wrong. The CDR3 totals 14 residues. The germline gives CDR1 MNHEY, CDR2 SVGAGI. DNA for the CDR3: TGTGCCAGCAGTTACGTTGACAGGGGTTACGAGCAGTACTTC. Translation gives CASSYVDRGYEQYF.

This clone was recorded only once. The chain employs TRBV7-8 and TRBJ1-2, with D unresolved. V lost 1 base, J lost 4 bases, and 13 bases lay in between. The CDR3 spans 15 residues. CDR1 is SGHVS and CDR2 is FQNEAQ in the germline V gene. The chain's CDR3 is CASSLEAGIRYGYTF. CDR3 in DNA: TGTGCCAGCAGCTTAGAGGCGGGAATCCGCTATGGCTACACCTTC.

This chain joins TRBV5-5 and TRBJ2-3; D might be TRBD2 (6 bases). CDR1 and CDR2 (germline): SGHKS, YYEKEE (reference sequence). The V end was cut by 2 bases, the J end by 2 bases, with 15 bases between. CDR3 length: 16 amino acids. The CDR3 region has the DNA TGTGCCAGCAGCTTAGGGGTTAGCGGCCTCACAGATACGCAGTATTTT. It translates to CASSLGVSGLTDTQYF.

The gene calls are TRBV27 and TRBJ1-6, with D possibly matching TRBD1 (6 bases). Trimming took off 8 bases at V and 9 bases at J, with 26 bases between the two ends. The V gene's germline CDR1 is MNHEY and CDR2 SMNVEV (reference sequence). This CDR3 is 17 amino acids long. CDR3: CASSSRLQGREGSPLHF. The CDR3 DNA reads as TGTGCCAGCTCTTCAAGACTTCAGGGGCGAGAGGGTTCACCCCTCCACTTT.

CDR3 region: CASSLGQARQETQYF. For the CDR3, the DNA is TGTGCCAGCAGCTTAGGCCAGGCCCGGCAAGAGACCCAGTACTTC. The J gene is TRBJ2-5, the V gene TRBV11-3; no firm D call. The germline gives CDR1 SGHNT, CDR2 YENEEA. The CDR3 sequence is 15 residues long. V lost 1 base and J lost 2, with 11 bases in between.

CDR3: CASLKGQVGDNEQFF. CDR3 DNA sequence: TGTGCCAGTCTAAAGGGACAGGTCGGGGACAATGAGCAGTTCTTC. V usage is TRBV19 and J usage is TRBJ2-1, with 8 bases identical to TRBD1. Germline V gene lookup returns CDR1 LNHDA and CDR2 SQIVND (reference sequence). After removal of 8 bases from V and 5 bases from J, the junction contained 11 bases not matched to a gene. The CDR3 extends over 15 amino acids.

The chain is built from TRBV5-5 and TRBJ1-5; 9 bases are shared with TRBD1. CDR3 length: 18 amino acids. J lost 2 bases, V lost 0 bases, and 9 bases had no gene match. CDR1 is SGHKS, CDR2 YYEKEE, per germline (reference sequence). The CDR3 here is CASSLVWGTGRGNQPQHF. In DNA, the CDR3 is TGTGCCAGCAGCTTGGTTTGGGGGACAGGGAGGGGCAATCAGCCCCAGCATTTT.

J is TRBJ2-3 and V is TRBV29-1, with D possibly being TRBD1 (5 bases). V shed 4 bases and J shed 4 bases, with 12 bases lying between them. The germline CDR1 and CDR2 sequences are SQVTM and ANQGSEA. The CDR3 consists of 13 residues. CDR3 nucleotide sequence: TGCAGCGTTGCCAGGGTAGACGCAGATACGCAGTATTTT. Its translation: CSVARVDADTQYF.

The chain recombines TRBV2 with TRBJ1-5; 8 bases map to TRBD1. V shed 5 bases, J shed 8 bases, and the junction held 5 bases outside the gene matches. Germline CDR1 SNHLY, CDR2 FYNNEI. CDR3 length: 13 amino acids. The CDR3 sequence: CASSRTGIEPQHF. DNA for the CDR3: TGTGCCAGCAGTCGGACAGGGATAGAGCCCCAGCATTTT. Using reference TRBV2 and TRBJ1-5 for the parts outside the CDR3, the full variable domain is EPEVTQTPSHQVTQMGQEVILRCVPISNHLYFYWYRQILGQKVEFLVSFYNNEISEKSEIFDDQFSVERPDGSNFTLKIRSTKLEDSAMYFCASSRTGIEPQHFGDGTRLSIL.

The V gene is TRBV6-4, the J gene TRBJ2-3, with D possibly TRBD1 on 6 matching bases. The CDR3 is 14 amino acids. Germline V gene sequence: CDR1 MRHNA, CDR2 SNTAGT. V lost 4 bases and J lost 0, with 8 bases in between. CDR3 nucleotides: TGTGCCAGCAGTGGGGGGCTGAGCACAGATACGCAGTATTTT. Translated, it gives CASSGGLSTDTQYF.

CDR3 amino acids: CASSRPNGNEQFF. The CDR3 region has the DNA TGTGCCAGCAGCCGCCCCAACGGCAATGAGCAGTTCTTC. The chain carries TRBV7-2 and TRBJ2-1; D is uncertain. V dropped 5 bases and J dropped 6 bases, with 11 bases sitting between them. The CDR3 contains 13 residues. Germline V gives CDR1 SGHTA, CDR2 FQGNSA.